The 30 T cell receptor beta chains below all came from one sample that was sequenced in a study of T-cell memory formation after mild COVID-19. TCRdb processed the 5' RACE reads anew with MiXCR; each CDR3 protein has one entry. The sample lists 160,000 or so distinct CDR3 sequences; roughly 30% were seen once. The sample taken for sequencing was PBMCs or a T cell subset sorted from them (not recorded which). Receptor source: an adult woman who had mild COVID-19 (a few samples of this study predate the infection). Cell type and time point are not known.

This sequence joins TRBV27 and TRBJ1-1, with D unresolved. The CDR3 extends over 13 amino acids. Germline V gene sequence: CDR1 MNHEY, CDR2 SMNVEV (reference sequence). Trimming removed 0 bases from V and 1 base from J, with 3 bases in between. The CDR3 DNA follows: TGTGCCAGCAGTTTATCGAAGAACACTGAAGCTTTCTTT. This translates into CASSLSKNTEAFF.

This clonotype was seen more than once but under ten times. The chain combines TRBV15 with TRBJ2-7; D gene uncertain. In germline, CDR1 is LNHNV, CDR2 YYDKDF (reference sequence). The CDR3 extends over 13 amino acids. V dropped 0 bases and J dropped 5 bases, with 8 bases sitting between them. CDR3 sequence (DNA): TGTGCCACCAGCAGAGAGATCCTGGACGAGCAGTACTTC. Translated: CATSREILDEQYF.

This rearrangement joins TRBV6-5 to TRBJ2-2; D perhaps matches TRBD1 (6 bases). Trimming took 5 bases from V and 4 from J, leaving 14 bases between them. The CDR3 extends over 15 amino acids. CDR1 and CDR2 (germline): MNHEY, SVGAGI. The CDR3 bases are TGTGCCAGCAGTCCCGGACAGACCCTCACCGGGGAGCTGTTTTTT. This gives the protein CASSPGQTLTGELFF.

This clonotype was observed at least ten times. J is TRBJ2-7 and V is TRBV7-9; perhaps TRBD2 as D (6 bases). This CDR3 has 16 residues. Germline V CDR1 and CDR2: SEHNR, FQNEAQ (reference sequence). V dropped 1 base and J dropped 4 bases, with 17 bases sitting between them. CDR3 region: CASSLGDAGSRYEQYF. The DNA of the CDR3 is TGTGCCAGCAGCTTAGGGGATGCGGGGAGTAGGTACGAGCAGTACTTC.

The J gene is TRBJ2-7, the V gene TRBV4-1; 12 bases line up with TRBD2. Germline V gene sequence: CDR1 MGHRA, CDR2 YSYEKL. The junction had 6 bases not matched to a gene; V was cut back by 6 bases and J by 3 bases. This CDR3 comprises 15 residues. CDR3 in DNA: TGCGCCAGCAGGAAACTAGCGGGGGGATACTACGAGCAGTACTTC. This codes for CASRKLAGGYYEQYF.

The V call is TRBV20-1, the J call TRBJ2-3; the D gene is possibly TRBD2 (6 bases). CDR1 is DFQATT and CDR2 is SNEGSKA in the germline V gene (reference sequence). V was cut by 1 base and J by 5 bases, with 19 bases left in between. The CDR3 is 16 residues long. The CDR3: CSARGSVLADLDTQYF. The CDR3 DNA is TGCAGTGCTAGAGGGTCGGTTTTAGCGGACTTAGATACGCAGTATTTT.

The chain couples TRBV12-3 or TRBV12-4 to TRBJ2-1; D possibly corresponds to TRBD2 (6 bases). This CDR3 contains 14 residues. Trimming took off 5 bases at V and 8 bases at J, with 16 bases between the two ends. The CDR3 DNA is TGTGCCAGCAGTCCCCCGGGACGGAGGGATGAGCAGTTCTTC. Its translation: CASSPPGRRDEQFF.

This clonotype was counted only a few times. The V gene is TRBV25-1, the J gene TRBJ2-5; D is possibly TRBD1 (6 bases). Germline V gene sequence: CDR1 MGHDK, CDR2 SYGVNS. This CDR3 region has 15 residues. Trimming took off 6 bases at V and 0 bases at J, with 14 bases between the two ends. The CDR3 sequence is CASSSFRGNQETQYF. The CDR3, as DNA: TGTGCCAGCAGCAGTTTTAGGGGGAACCAAGAGACCCAGTACTTC.

The chain is built from TRBV3-1 and TRBJ1-3; D remains ambiguous. The V end was cut by 0 bases, the J end by 3 bases, with 12 bases between. The CDR3 has 16 amino acids. The germline CDR1 and CDR2 sequences are LGHDT and YNNKEL (reference sequence). The CDR3 reads CASSQDSPFLGNTIYF. The CDR3 DNA is TGTGCCAGCAGCCAAGACAGTCCGTTTCTTGGAAACACCATATATTTT.

This clonotype was seen more than once but under ten times. The chain combines TRBV25-1 with TRBJ2-7, with 8 bases fitting TRBD1. Germline CDR1 MGHDK, CDR2 SYGVNS. Unmatched junction bases numbered 9, after V lost 5 bases and J lost 3 bases. The CDR3 consists of 15 residues. This chain's CDR3 is CASSKWTGQNYEQYF. DNA for the CDR3: TGTGCCAGCAGTAAATGGACAGGGCAAAACTACGAGCAGTACTTC.

This clonotype has only a few counts. V usage is TRBV20-1 and J usage is TRBJ1-1; D uncertain. V lost 6 bases and J 4 bases, leaving 15 bases between the germline ends. Germline-derived CDR1 and CDR2 are DFQATT and SNEGSKA (reference sequence). The CDR3 covers 13 residues. Here the CDR3 DNA reads TGCAGTGCCAGAAGGAGGTTGGGCACTGAAGCTTTCTTT. Translating it yields CSARRRLGTEAFF.

The chain recombines TRBV12-3 or TRBV12-4 with TRBJ1-5; no clear D. The V gene lost 11 bases and the J gene lost 0 bases, with 8 bases spanning the gap. This CDR3 has 12 residues. This CDR3 reads CALTVSNQPQHF. DNA for the CDR3: TGTGCCCTGACGGTTAGCAATCAGCCCCAGCATTTT.

This clonotype turned up a few times. This chain links TRBV18 with TRBJ1-1; D possibly corresponds to TRBD1 (5 bases). Trimming stripped 3 bases from V and 1 base from J, with 6 bases between. In germline, CDR1 is KGHSH, CDR2 LQKENI. This CDR3 has 13 amino acids. In nucleotides, the CDR3 is TGTGCCAGCTCACCCCAGGGGAACACTGAAGCTTTCTTT. Translating it yields CASSPQGNTEAFF.

The chain uses TRBV7-9 and TRBJ1-1, with 9 bases aligning to TRBD1. Trimming took 5 bases from V and 4 from J; bases not matched to a gene: 8. Germline V gene lookup returns CDR1 SEHNR and CDR2 FQNEAQ (reference sequence). This CDR3 has 15 amino acids. CDR3 amino acids: CASSPGTGTFTEAFF. The DNA of the CDR3 is TGTGCCAGCAGCCCTGGGACAGGGACTTTCACTGAAGCTTTCTTT. The full variable domain, its missing parts supplied by reference TRBV7-9 and TRBJ1-1, is DTGVSQNPRHKITKRGQNVTFRCDPISEHNRLYWYRQTLGQGPEFLTYFQNEAQLEKSRLLSDRFSAERPKGSFSTLEIQRTEQGDSAMYLCASSPGTGTFTEAFFGQGTRLTVV.

This sequence joins TRBV5-6 and TRBJ1-2; D unresolved. CDR3 length equals 12 residues. V lost 4 bases to trimming and J lost 8 bases, with 12 bases between them. The germline V gene has CDR1 SGHDT and CDR2 YYEEEE. In DNA, the CDR3 is TGTGCCAGCAGCCCCCTACGGTCAGGCTACACCTTC. This codes for CASSPLRSGYTF. Filled out from reference TRBV5-6 and TRBJ1-2, the complete variable domain reads DAGVTQSPTHLIKTRGQQVTLRCSPKSGHDTVSWYQQALGQGPQFIFQYYEEEERQRGNFPDRFSGHQFPNYSSELNVNALLLGDSALYLCASSPLRSGYTFGSGTRLTVV.

This sequence joins TRBV7-9 and TRBJ2-7; D perhaps matches TRBD1 (6 bases). CDR3 length: 15 residues. The V end was cut by 1 base, the J end by 2 bases, with 12 bases between. CDR1 and CDR2 from the germline V gene are SEHNR and FQNEAQ (reference sequence). The CDR3 protein is CASSLDSQGPYEQYF. In DNA, the CDR3 is TGTGCCAGCAGCTTAGATTCCCAGGGGCCCTACGAGCAGTACTTC.

The V gene is TRBV14, the J gene TRBJ2-7; a possible D gene is TRBD2 (5 bases). V lost 1 base and J 7 bases, leaving 14 bases between the germline ends. CDR1 is SGHDN, CDR2 FVKESK, per germline. The CDR3 spans 14 residues. CDR3 sequence (DNA): TGTGCCAGCAGCCAAGTTCAGACGGGGAGAGAGCAGTACTTC. This encodes CASSQVQTGREQYF.

This clonotype was seen many times. The CDR3 DNA sequence: TGCAGTGCTAGAGATGGGGGGAGACTTCACTATGGCTACACCTTC. This gives the protein CSARDGGRLHYGYTF. The V gene is TRBV20-1, the J gene TRBJ1-2; D perhaps matches TRBD1 (5 bases). CDR3 length: 15 residues. V was shortened by 0 bases and J by 3 bases, with 14 bases between the two germline ends. Germline CDR1 is DFQATT and CDR2 is SNEGSKA (reference sequence).

This clonotype was counted many times. The J gene is TRBJ2-1, the V gene TRBV5-1; 8 nucleotides match TRBD2. The CDR3 consists of 14 residues. Germline V CDR1 and CDR2: SGHRS, YFSETQ. Trimming at V came to 5 bases and at J to 6 bases, leaving 7 bases not matched to a gene. The CDR3 nucleotides are TGCGCCAGCAGTCAACCGGGAGGGAGCAATGAGCAGTTCTTC. Protein sequence: CASSQPGGSNEQFF.

The chain employs TRBV5-4 and TRBJ2-2; TRBD2 matches at 13 bases. This CDR3 comprises 15 residues. Trimming cost V 3 bases and J 6 bases; bases outside gene matches: 2. Looked up from germline, CDR1 is SGHNT and CDR2 is YYREEE (reference sequence). In DNA, the CDR3 is TGTGCCAGCAGCTCACTAGCGGGAGGGCCCGGGGAGCTGTTTTTT. Translating it yields CASSSLAGGPGELFF.

The chain employs TRBV5-1 and TRBJ2-7, with D maybe TRBD1 (6 bases). The V and J ends lost 0 bases and 7 bases respectively, with 11 bases between them. The germline CDR1 and CDR2 sequences are SGHRS and YFSETQ. The CDR3 contains 13 residues. CDR3 DNA: TGCGCCAGCAGCTTGGCCGGACAGCGGGAGCAGTACTTC. Encoded protein: CASSLAGQREQYF.

The V gene is TRBV3-1, the J gene TRBJ2-1, with 12 positions matching TRBD2. CDR3 length: 16 amino acids. In germline, CDR1 is LGHDT, CDR2 YNNKEL (reference sequence). J lost 2 bases, V lost 4 bases, and 3 bases had no gene match. This CDR3 reads CASSPLAGGPYNEQFF. The CDR3 DNA follows: TGTGCCAGCAGCCCCCTAGCGGGAGGGCCCTACAATGAGCAGTTCTTC.

The chain uses TRBV24-1 and TRBJ1-5; the match to TRBD1 covers 7 bases. The ends lost 4 bases at V and 6 bases at J; junction bases unmatched: 8. Germline CDR1 is KGHDR and CDR2 is SFDVKD. The CDR3 has 15 residues. The chain's CDR3 is CATSESTGEAQPQHF. The CDR3 bases are TGTGCCACCAGTGAAAGTACAGGGGAGGCTCAGCCCCAGCATTTT.

This clonotype was counted only a few times. The V call is TRBV6-5, the J call TRBJ1-2, with 7 positions matching TRBD1. Germline lookup yields CDR1 MNHEY and CDR2 SVGAGI. The ends lost 5 bases at V and 5 bases at J; junction bases unmatched: 17. The CDR3 consists of 17 residues. DNA for the CDR3: TGTGCCAGCAGTAACAACAGGGGTCCTCCATCGGGATATGGCTACACCTTC. Translated: CASSNNRGPPSGYGYTF.

The chain carries TRBV7-6 and TRBJ2-7, with D possibly being TRBD1 or TRBD2 (5 bases each). Trimming took 0 bases from V and 0 from J, leaving 12 bases between them. The CDR3 is made up of 16 amino acids. Germline values: CDR1 SGHVS, CDR2 FNYEAQ. The CDR3 is CASSLARSGSSYEQYF. DNA for the CDR3: TGTGCCAGCAGCTTAGCGAGGTCAGGGAGCTCCTACGAGCAGTACTTC.

This clonotype was seen only a few times. V is TRBV20-1 and J is TRBJ2-7; D not certain. The germline V gene has CDR1 DFQATT and CDR2 SNEGSKA (reference sequence). This CDR3 region has 13 residues. The V end lost 4 bases, the J end lost 1 base, and 11 bases lay between the germline ends. In DNA form, the CDR3 reads TGCAGTGCTATTAACTGGGGATCCTACGAGCAGTACTTC. The encoded protein is CSAINWGSYEQYF.

The chain has TRBV27 and TRBJ2-1; 7 bases fit TRBD2. The V gene end was trimmed by 10 bases and the J gene end by 10 bases; junction bases not matched to a gene: 10. The CDR3 totals 12 residues. CDR1 and CDR2 (germline): MNHEY, SMNVEV (reference sequence). The CDR3 DNA reads as TGTGCCACCCGGACTAGTTGGCGGGAGCAGTTCTTC. Its protein is CATRTSWREQFF.

This clonotype was counted a few times. V is TRBV19 and J is TRBJ1-6, with a weak D call TRBD1 (5 bases). Trimming cost V 9 bases and J 7 bases, with 16 bases left between them. The CDR3 runs to 14 residues. CDR1 and CDR2 (germline): LNHDA, SQIVND (reference sequence). The CDR3 region is CASSFTGFNSPLHF. The CDR3 nucleotides read TGTGCCAGCTCGTTTACAGGATTCAATTCACCCCTCCACTTT.

The rearrangement joins TRBV25-1 to TRBJ2-1; 8 bases map to TRBD2. V shed 5 bases and J 5 bases; nucleotides not matched to a gene: 2. CDR3 size: 13 residues. Looked up from germline, CDR1 is MGHDK and CDR2 is SYGVNS. In DNA, the CDR3 is TGTGCCAGCAGTACTAGCGGCAACAATGAGCAGTTCTTC. It translates to CASSTSGNNEQFF.

V and J are TRBV29-1 and TRBJ2-1; possible D gene TRBD2, 5 bases. The CDR3 runs 11 residues. Deletions cut 3 bases from V and 15 bases from J, with 15 bases between. Looked up from germline, CDR1 is SQVTM and CDR2 is ANQGSEA. CDR3 protein: CSVEDLPTLFF. CDR3 nucleotide sequence: TGCAGCGTTGAGGACTTACCGACTCTGTTCTTC.